In its sample, the clone carrying this T cell receptor beta chain was seen a few times. Profiled with immunoSEQ multiplex PCR; TCRdb holds only in-frame clones, not every one. Among roughly 13,000 clones listed, about 56% were seen once. The data derive from a study of sequential checkpoint blockade in melanoma. About the research overall: Arm A got nivolumab then ipilimumab; arm B the reverse, 1:1. Both treatment sequences were followed by maintenance nivolumab.

Trimming pared 9 bases from V and 1 base from J, leaving 13 bases between. The CDR3 has 13 amino acids. Germline CDR1 SNHLY, CDR2 FYNNEI. Sample treatment: randomized to nivolumab then ipilimumab (arm A) or the reverse (arm B). Patients had received no earlier DNA-damaging chemotherapy. Sorted cells were live CD3+CD8+, lacking CD19 and CD56, from PBMCs. This material consisted of CD8+ T cells sorted from blood (inferred from file names), taken from a patient given nivolumab and ipilimumab in sequence. This clonotype originated in a human donor with melanoma. The chain links TRBV2 to TRBJ2-7; D might be TRBD2 (5 bases). The CDR3 sequence is CAREKEGSYEQYF. The CDR3 DNA sequence: TGTGCCAGAGAGAAAGAGGGTTCCTACGAGCAGTACTTC.